This T cell receptor (beta chain) originates from a study of T cells in Graves' hyperthyroidism and ophthalmopathy. Overall study results and limits: Ophthalmopathy and stable hyperthyroidism were separated by a 13 V-J model. Researchers found most expanded thyroid clonotypes above 0.001 in blood as well.

This CDR3 spans 14 amino acids. From germline, CDR1 is SEHNR and CDR2 FQNEAQ (reference sequence). With 4 bases removed from V and 5 bases from J, the gap between germline ends came to 15 bases. This clonotype was observed at least ten times. Its antigen is still unknown. Investigators excluded patients with uncontrolled infection, other autoimmune disease, pregnancy or lactation. In making diagnoses, clinical symptoms, serum thyroxine and TRAb, thyroid ultrasound and orbital computed tomography were all used. Using RNA transcripts as the source, TCR beta CDR3 regions were amplified. The HTBI primer set was used in a first-round RT-PCR of the TCR CDR3. TCRdb analysed the multiplex PCR reads with MiXCR anew, one entry per CDR3 protein. There are 250,000 to 300,000 distinct CDR3 sequences in the sample; roughly 13% occur only once, and approximately 7.9% lies in the top ten.

The TCR comes from a woman between 40 and 55 years old with Graves' hyperthyroidism. The specimen was blood. The V call is TRBV7-9, the J call TRBJ2-7, with D perhaps given as TRBD1 or TRBD2 (5 bases each). CDR3 nucleotides: TGTGCCAGCAGCTCAGGGTACAGAGCGGACGAGCAGTACTTC. Protein sequence: CASSSGYRADEQYF.